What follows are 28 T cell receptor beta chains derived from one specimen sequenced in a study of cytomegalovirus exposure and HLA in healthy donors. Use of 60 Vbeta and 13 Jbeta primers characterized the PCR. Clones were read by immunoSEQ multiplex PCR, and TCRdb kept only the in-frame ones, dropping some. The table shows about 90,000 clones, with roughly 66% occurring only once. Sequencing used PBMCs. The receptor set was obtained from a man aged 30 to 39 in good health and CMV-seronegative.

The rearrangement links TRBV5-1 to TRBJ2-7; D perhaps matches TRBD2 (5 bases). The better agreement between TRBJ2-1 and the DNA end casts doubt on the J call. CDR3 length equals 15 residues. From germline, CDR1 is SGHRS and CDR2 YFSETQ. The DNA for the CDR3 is TGCGCCGATATACTACCTAGCTTCGCTAACAATGAGCAGTTCTTC. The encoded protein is CADILPSFANNEQFF.

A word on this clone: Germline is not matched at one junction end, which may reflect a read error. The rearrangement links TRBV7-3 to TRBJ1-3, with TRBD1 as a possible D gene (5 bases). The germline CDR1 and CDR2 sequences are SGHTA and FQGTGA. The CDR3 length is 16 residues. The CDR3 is CASSLTFQGSGNTIYF. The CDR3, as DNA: TGTGCCAGCAGCCTAACGTTCCAGGGTTCTGGAAACACCATATATTTT.

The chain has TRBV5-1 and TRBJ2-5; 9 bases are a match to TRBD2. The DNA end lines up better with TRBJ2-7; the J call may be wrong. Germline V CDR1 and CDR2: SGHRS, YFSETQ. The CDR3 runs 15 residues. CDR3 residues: CASRPGLASSYEQYF. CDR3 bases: TGCGCCAGCCGTCCGGGACTAGCTTCGTCCTACGAGCAGTACTTC.

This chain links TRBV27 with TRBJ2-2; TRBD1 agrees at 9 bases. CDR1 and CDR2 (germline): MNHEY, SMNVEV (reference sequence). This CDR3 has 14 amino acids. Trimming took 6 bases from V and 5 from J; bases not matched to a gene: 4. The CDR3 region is CASRLTGGTGELFF. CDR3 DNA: TGTGCCAGCAGATTGACAGGGGGGACCGGGGAGCTGTTTTTT.

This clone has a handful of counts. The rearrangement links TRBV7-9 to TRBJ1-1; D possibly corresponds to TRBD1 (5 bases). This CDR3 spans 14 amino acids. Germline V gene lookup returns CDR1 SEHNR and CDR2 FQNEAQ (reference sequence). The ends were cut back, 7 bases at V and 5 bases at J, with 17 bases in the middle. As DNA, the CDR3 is TGTGCCAGCAATATCGGGGGGACGGTTACTGAAGCTTTCTTT. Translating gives CASNIGGTVTEAFF.

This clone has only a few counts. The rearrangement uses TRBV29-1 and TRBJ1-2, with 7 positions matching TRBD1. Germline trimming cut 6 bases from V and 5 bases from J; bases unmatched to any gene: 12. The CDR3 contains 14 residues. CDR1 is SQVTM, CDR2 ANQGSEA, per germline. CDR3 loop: CSVGGRDSAYGYTF. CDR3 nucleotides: TGCAGCGTCGGGGGTCGGGACAGTGCGTATGGCTACACCTTC.

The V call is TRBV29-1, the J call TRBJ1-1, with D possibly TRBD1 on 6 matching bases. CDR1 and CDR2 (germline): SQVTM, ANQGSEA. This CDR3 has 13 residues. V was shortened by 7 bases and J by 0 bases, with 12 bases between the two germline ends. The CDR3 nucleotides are TGCAGCGGCCGGACAGTTATGAACACTGAAGCTTTCTTT. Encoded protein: CSGRTVMNTEAFF.

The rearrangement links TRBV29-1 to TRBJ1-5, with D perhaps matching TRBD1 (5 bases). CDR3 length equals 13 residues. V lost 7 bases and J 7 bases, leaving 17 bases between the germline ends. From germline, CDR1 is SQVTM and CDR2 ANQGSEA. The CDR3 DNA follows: TGCAGCGCCGGGGCGGGGCCAAGGCAGCCCCAGCATTTT. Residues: CSAGAGPRQPQHF.

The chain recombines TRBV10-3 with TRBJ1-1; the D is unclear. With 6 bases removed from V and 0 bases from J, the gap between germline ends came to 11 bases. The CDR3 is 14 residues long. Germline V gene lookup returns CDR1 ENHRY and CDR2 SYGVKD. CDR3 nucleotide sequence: TGTGCCATCAGGGCGGGGATCATGAACACTGAAGCTTTCTTT. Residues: CAIRAGIMNTEAFF.

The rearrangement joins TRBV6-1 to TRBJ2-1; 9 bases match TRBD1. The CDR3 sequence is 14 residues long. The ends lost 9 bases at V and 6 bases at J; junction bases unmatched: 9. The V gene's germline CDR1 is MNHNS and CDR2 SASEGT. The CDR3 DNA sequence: TGTGCCAGTTCTTGGGGACAGGGTATCAATGAGCAGTTCTTC. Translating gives CASSWGQGINEQFF.

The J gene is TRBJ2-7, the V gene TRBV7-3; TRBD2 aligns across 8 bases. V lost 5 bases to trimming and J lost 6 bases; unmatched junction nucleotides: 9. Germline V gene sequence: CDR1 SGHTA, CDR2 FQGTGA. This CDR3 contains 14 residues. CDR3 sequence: CASSRSGSLAEQYF. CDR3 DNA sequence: TGTGCCAGCAGCAGAAGCGGGAGTCTCGCCGAGCAGTACTTC.

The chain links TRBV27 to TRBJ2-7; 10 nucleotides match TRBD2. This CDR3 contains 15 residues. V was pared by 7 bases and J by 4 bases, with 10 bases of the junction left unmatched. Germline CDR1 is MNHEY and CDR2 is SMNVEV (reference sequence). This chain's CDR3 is CASTLYLAGEYEQYF. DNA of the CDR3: TGTGCCAGCACCCTATATCTAGCGGGGGAATACGAGCAGTACTTC.

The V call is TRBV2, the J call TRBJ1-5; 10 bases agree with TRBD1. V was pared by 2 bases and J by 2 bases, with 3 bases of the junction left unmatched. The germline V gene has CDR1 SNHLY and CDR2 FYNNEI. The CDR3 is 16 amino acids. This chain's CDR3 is CASSELDRGGNQPQHF. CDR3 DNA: TGTGCCAGCAGTGAATTGGACAGGGGGGGCAATCAGCCCCAGCATTTT.

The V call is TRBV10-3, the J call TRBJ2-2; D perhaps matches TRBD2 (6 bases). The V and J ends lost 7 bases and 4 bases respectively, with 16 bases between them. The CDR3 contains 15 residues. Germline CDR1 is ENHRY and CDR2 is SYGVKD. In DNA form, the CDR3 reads TGTGCCATCACCCCCGGGGTCGGGGGCACCGGGGAGCTGTTTTTT. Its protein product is CAITPGVGGTGELFF.

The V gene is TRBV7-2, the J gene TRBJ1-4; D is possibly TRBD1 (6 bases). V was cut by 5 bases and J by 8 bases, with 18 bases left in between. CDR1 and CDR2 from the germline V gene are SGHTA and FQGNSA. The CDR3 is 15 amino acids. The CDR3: CASSPRTSRGEKLFF. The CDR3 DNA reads TGTGCCAGCAGCCCCCGGACCTCCAGGGGCGAAAAACTGTTTTTT.

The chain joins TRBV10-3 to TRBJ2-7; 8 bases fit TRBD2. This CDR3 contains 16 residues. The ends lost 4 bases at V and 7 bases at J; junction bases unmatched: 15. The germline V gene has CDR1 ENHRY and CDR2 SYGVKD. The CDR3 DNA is TGTGCCATCAGTGCCGATTTAGCGGGACCCAAGGGGGAGCAGTACTTC. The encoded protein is CAISADLAGPKGEQYF.

The CDR3 nucleotides are TGTGCCAGTACCCAGGGGGCTGCTGAAGCTTTCTTT. Its protein product is CASTQGAAEAFF. The V and J genes are TRBV19 and TRBJ1-1; 8 nucleotides align to TRBD1. The germline V gene has CDR1 LNHDA and CDR2 SQIVND (reference sequence). The CDR3 is 12 amino acids. With V trimmed by 7 bases and J by 6 bases, 4 bases remained unmatched.

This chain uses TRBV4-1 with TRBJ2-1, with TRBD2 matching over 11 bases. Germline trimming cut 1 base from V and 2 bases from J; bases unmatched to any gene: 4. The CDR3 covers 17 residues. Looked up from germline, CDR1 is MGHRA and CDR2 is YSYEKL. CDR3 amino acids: CASSQVLGLAAYNEQFF. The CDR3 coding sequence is TGCGCCAGCAGCCAAGTCTTGGGACTAGCGGCCTACAATGAGCAGTTCTTC.

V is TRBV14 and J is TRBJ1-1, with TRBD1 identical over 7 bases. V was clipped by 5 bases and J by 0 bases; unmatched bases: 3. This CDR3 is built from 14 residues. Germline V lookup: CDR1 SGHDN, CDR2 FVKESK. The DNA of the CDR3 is TGTGCCAGCAGCACCGGGACAGTGAACACTGAAGCTTTCTTT. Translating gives CASSTGTVNTEAFF.

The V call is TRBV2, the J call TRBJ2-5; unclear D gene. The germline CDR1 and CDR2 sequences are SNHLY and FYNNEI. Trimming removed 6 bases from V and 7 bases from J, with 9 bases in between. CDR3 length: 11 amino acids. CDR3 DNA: TGTGCCAGCAGCCAGTCGGGGACCCAGTACTTC. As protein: CASSQSGTQYF.

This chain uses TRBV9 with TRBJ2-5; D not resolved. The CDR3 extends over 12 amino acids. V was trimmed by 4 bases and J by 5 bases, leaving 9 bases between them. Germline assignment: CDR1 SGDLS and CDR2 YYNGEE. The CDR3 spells CASSPSRETQYF. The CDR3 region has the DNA TGTGCCAGCAGCCCCTCGCGGGAGACCCAGTACTTC.

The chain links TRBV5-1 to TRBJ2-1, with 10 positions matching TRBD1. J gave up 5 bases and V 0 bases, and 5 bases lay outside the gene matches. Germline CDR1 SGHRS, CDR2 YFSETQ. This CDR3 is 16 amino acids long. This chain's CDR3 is CASSLGGGQGNNEQFF. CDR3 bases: TGCGCCAGCAGCTTGGGGGGGGGACAGGGGAACAATGAGCAGTTCTTC.

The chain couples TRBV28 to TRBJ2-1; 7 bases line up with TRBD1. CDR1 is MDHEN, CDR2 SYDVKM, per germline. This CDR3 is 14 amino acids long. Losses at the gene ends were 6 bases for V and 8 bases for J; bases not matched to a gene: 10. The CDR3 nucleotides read TGTGCCAGCAGGGGACACAGGGGTTACTATGAGCAGTTCTTC. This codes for CASRGHRGYYEQFF.

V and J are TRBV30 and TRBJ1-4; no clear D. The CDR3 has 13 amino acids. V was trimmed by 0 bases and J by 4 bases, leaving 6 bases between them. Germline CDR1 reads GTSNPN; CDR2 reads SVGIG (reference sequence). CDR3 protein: CAWSVSVNEKLFF. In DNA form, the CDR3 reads TGTGCCTGGAGTGTGTCAGTTAATGAAAAACTGTTTTTT. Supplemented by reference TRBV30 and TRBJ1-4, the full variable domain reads SQTIHQWPATLVQPVGSPLSLECTVEGTSNPNLYWYRQAAGRGLQLLFYSVGIGQISSEVPQNLSASRPQDRQFILSSKKLLLSDSGFYLCAWSVSVNEKLFFGSGTQLSVL.

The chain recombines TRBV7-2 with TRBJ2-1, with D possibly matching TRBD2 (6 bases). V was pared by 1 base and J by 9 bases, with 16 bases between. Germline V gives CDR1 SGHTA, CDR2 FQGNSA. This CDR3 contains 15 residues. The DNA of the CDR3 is TGTGCCAGCAGCTTAGAGGGAGGATCTATCACTGAGCAGTTCTTC. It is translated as CASSLEGGSITEQFF. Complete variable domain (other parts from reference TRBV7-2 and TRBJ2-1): GAGVSQSPSNKVTEKGKDVELRCDPISGHTALYWYRQSLGQGLEFLIYFQGNSAPDKSGLPSDRFSAERTGGSVSTLTIQRTQQEDSAVYLCASSLEGGSITEQFFGPGTRLTVL.

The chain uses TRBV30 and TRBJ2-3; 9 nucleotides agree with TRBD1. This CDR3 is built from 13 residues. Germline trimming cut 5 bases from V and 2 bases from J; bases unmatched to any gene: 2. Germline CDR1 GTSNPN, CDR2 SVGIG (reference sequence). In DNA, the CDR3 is TGTGCCTGGGACAGGGGGGCCACAGATACGCAGTATTTT. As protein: CAWDRGATDTQYF.

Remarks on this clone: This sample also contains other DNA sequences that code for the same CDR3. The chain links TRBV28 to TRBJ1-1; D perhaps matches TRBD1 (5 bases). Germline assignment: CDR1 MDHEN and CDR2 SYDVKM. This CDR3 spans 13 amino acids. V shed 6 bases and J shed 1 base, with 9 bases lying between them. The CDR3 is CASRRQGNTEAFF. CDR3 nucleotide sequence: TGTGCCAGCAGGAGGCAGGGGAACACTGAAGCTTTCTTT.

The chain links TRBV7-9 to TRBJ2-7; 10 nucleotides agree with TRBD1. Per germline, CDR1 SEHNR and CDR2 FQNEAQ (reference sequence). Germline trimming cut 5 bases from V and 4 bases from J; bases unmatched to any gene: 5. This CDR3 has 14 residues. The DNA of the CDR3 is TGTGCCAGCAGCACAGACAGGGGGCCTTACGAGCAGTACTTC. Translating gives CASSTDRGPYEQYF.